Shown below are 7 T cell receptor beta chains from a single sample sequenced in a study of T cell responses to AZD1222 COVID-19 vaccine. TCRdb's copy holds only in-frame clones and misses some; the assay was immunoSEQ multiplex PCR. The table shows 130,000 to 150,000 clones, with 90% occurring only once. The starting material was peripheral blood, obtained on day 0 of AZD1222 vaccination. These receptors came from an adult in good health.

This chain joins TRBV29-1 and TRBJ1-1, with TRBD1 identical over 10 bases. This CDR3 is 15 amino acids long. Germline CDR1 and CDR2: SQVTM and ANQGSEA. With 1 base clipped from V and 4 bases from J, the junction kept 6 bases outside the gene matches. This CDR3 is CSVEVSGQGVTEAFF. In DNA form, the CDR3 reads TGCAGCGTTGAAGTCTCCGGACAGGGGGTCACTGAAGCTTTCTTT.

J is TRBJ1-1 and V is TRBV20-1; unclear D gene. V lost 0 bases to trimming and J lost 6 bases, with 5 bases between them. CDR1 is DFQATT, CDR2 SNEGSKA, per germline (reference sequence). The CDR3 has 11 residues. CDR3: CSARDTAEAFF. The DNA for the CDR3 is TGCAGTGCTAGAGATACCGCTGAAGCTTTCTTT.

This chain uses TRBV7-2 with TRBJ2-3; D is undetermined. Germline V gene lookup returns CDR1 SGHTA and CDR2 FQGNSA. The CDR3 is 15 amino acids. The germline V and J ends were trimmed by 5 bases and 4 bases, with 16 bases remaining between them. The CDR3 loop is CASSPTRIKSDTQYF. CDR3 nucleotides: TGTGCCAGCAGCCCTACAAGGATAAAATCAGATACGCAGTATTTT.

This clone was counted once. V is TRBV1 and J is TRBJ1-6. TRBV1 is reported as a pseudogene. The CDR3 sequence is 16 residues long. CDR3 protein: CTSSQDSCSYNSPLHF. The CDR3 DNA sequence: TGCACCAGCAGCCAAGACAGCTGCTCCTATAATTCACCCCTCCACTTT.

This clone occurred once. Here the CDR3 reads CASRLTGKGNYGYTF. DNA of the CDR3: TGCGCCAGCAGATTGACAGGGAAGGGGAACTATGGCTACACCTTC. The chain links TRBV4-1 to TRBJ1-2; 7 nucleotides match TRBD1. CDR1 and CDR2 from the germline V gene are MGHRA and YSYEKL. With 6 bases clipped from V and 2 bases from J, the junction kept 9 bases outside the gene matches. The CDR3 is 15 amino acids.

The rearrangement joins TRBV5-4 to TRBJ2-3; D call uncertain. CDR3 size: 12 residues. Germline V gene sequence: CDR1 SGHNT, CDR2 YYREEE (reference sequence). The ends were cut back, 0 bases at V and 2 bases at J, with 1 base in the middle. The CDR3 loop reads CASSLDTDTQYF. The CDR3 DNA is TGTGCCAGCAGCTTGGACACAGATACGCAGTATTTT.

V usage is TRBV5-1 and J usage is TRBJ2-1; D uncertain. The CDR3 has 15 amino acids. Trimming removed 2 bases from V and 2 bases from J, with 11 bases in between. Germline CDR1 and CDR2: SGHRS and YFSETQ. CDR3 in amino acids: CASSFQDPAYNEQFF. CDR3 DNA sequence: TGCGCCAGCAGCTTCCAGGATCCGGCCTACAATGAGCAGTTCTTC.